This T cell receptor beta chain was identified during a study of blood T cells in healthy people across ages. A second PCR, run for roughly 7 to 11 cycles, used a sample-barcoded 5' primer plus a J-beta primer mix. TCRdb re-called the 5' RACE reads with MiXCR, one entry per CDR3 protein. The table has hundreds of thousands of distinct CDR3 sequences, under 35% seen once. Regarding the study as a whole: The long-lived group displayed more naive CD4+ cells, plus higher diversity, than the aged donors did.

This clonotype was recorded at least ten times. Its antigen is not known. The CDR3 has 17 residues. V gave up 1 base and J gave up 5 bases; unmatched junction bases: 9. Germline V gene lookup returns CDR1 DFQATT and CDR2 SNEGSKA (reference sequence). The authors drew roughly 9.8 milliliters of peripheral blood from each donor. V gene TRBV20-1 combines with J gene TRBJ2-3, with 13 bases lining up with TRBD2. The TCR sequence derives from a woman older than 75 in good health. The sample taken for sequencing was blood. The CDR3, as DNA: TGCAGTGCTAGAGGTCCTTGGACTAGCGGGGGACGAGATACGCAGTATTTT. Residues: CSARGPWTSGGRDTQYF.